The present T cell receptor (beta chain) was sequenced within a study of T-cell reconstitution after alpha-beta-depleted transplantation in children. Researchers prepared the TCRbeta library using unique molecular identifiers, the study reports. TCRdb recomputed calls from the PCR reads with MiXCR, one row per CDR3 protein. This sample yields a few hundred thousand distinct CDR3 sequences, of which about a fifth are seen a single time; 3.5% to 4% belongs to the top ten. This clonotype was recorded at least ten times. The CDR3 runs 12 residues. V was shortened by 5 bases and J by 0 bases, with 3 bases between the two germline ends.

V usage is TRBV12-3 or TRBV12-4 and J usage is TRBJ2-3; no reliable D call. The sequence was obtained from a human donor who donated a stem cell graft to a child with acute myeloid leukemia. The sequences come from PBMCs from the stem cell graft donor, collected from the stem cell graft. The DNA of the CDR3 is TGTGCCAGCAGTCATAGCACAGATACGCAGTATTTT. Translating gives CASSHSTDTQYF.